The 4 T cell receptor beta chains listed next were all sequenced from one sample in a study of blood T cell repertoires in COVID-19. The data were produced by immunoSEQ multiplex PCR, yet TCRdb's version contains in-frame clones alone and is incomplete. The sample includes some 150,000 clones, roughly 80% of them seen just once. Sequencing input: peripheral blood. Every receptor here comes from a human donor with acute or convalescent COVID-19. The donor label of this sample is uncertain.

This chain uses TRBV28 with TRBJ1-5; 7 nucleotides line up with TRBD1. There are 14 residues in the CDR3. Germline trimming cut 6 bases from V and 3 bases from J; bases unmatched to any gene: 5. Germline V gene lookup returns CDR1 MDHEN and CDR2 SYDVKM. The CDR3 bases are TGTGCCAGCAGGAAGACAGGGACCAATCAGCCCCAGCATTTT. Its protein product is CASRKTGTNQPQHF. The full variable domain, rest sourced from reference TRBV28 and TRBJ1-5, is DVKVTQSSRYLVKRTGEKVFLECVQDMDHENMFWYRQDPGLGLRLIYFSYDVKMKEKGDIPEGYSVSREKKERFSLILESASTNQTSMYLCASRKTGTNQPQHFGDGTRLSIL.

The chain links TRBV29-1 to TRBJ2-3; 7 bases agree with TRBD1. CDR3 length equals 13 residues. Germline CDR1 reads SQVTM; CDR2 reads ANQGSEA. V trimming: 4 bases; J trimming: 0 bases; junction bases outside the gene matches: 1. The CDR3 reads CSVVGQSTDTQYF. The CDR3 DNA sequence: TGCAGCGTTGTGGGACAGAGCACAGATACGCAGTATTTT.

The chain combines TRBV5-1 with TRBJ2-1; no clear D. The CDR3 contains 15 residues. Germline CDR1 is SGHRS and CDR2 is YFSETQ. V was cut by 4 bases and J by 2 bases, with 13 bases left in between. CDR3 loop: CASSLAWQAYNEQFF. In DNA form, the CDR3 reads TGCGCCAGCAGCCTGGCTTGGCAGGCCTACAATGAGCAGTTCTTC.

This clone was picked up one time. The CDR3: CASSYPAPGGEQYF. CDR3 bases: TGTGCCAGCAGTTACCCGGCCCCGGGGGGGGAGCAGTACTTC. V gene TRBV6-5 combines with J gene TRBJ2-7, with TRBD2 matching 8 bases. The germline V gene has CDR1 MNHEY and CDR2 SVGAGI. The CDR3 spans 14 residues. The junction had 7 bases not matched to a gene; V was cut back by 2 bases and J by 7 bases.